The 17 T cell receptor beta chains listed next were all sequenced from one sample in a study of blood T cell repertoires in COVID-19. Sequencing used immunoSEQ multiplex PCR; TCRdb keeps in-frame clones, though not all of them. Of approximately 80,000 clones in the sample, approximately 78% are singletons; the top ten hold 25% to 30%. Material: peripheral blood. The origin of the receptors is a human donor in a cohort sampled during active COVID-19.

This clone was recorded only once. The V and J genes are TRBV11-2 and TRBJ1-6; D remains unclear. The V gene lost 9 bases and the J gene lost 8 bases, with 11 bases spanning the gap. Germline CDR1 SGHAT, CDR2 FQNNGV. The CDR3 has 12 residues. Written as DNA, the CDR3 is TGTGCCAGTACCGCTACCTATTCACCCCTCCACTTT. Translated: CASTATYSPLHF.

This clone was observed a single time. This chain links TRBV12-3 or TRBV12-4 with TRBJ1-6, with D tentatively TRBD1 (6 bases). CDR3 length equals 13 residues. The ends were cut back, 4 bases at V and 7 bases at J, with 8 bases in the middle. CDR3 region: CASSSGQNSPLHF. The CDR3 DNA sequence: TGTGCCAGCAGTTCAGGACAGAATTCACCCCTCCACTTT.

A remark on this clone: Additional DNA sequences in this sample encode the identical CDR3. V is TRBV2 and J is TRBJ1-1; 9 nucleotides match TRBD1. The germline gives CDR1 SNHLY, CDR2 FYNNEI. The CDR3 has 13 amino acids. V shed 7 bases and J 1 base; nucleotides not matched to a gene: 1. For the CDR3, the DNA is TGTGCCAGCACGGGACAGGGGAACACTGAAGCTTTCTTT. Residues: CASTGQGNTEAFF.

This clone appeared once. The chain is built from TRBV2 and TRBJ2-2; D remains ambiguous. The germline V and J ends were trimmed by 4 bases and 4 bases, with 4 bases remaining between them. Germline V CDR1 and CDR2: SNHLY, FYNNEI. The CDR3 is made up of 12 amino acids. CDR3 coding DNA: TGTGCCAGCAGTGTCCTCACCGGGGAGCTGTTTTTT. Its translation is CASSVLTGELFF.

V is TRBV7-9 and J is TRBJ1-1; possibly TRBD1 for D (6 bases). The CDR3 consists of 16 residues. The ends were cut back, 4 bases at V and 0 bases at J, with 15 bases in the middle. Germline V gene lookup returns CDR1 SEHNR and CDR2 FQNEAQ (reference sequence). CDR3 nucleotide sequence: TGTGCCAGCAGCTCGGACAGCCTTCTGATGAACACTGAAGCTTTCTTT. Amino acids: CASSSDSLLMNTEAFF.

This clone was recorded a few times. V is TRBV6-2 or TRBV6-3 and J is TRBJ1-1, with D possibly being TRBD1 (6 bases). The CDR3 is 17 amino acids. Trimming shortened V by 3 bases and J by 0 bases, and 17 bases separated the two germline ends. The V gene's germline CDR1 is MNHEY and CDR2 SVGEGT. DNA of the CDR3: TGTGCCAGCAGTTATTTCGGGGGAGGGGGAATGAACACTGAAGCTTTCTTT. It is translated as CASSYFGGGGMNTEAFF.

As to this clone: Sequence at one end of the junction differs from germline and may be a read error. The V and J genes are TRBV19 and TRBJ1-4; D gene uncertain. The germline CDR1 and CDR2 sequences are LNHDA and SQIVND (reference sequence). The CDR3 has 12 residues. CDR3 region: CASSTGAEKLCF. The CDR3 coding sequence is TGTGCCAGTAGTACCGGTGCTGAAAAACTGTGTTTT.

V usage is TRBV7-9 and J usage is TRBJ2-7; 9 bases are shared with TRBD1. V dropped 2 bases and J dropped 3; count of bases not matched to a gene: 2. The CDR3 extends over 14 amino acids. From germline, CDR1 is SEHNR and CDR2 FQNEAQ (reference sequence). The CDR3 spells CASSLWDRVYEQYF. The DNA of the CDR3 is TGTGCCAGCAGCTTATGGGACAGGGTCTACGAGCAGTACTTC.

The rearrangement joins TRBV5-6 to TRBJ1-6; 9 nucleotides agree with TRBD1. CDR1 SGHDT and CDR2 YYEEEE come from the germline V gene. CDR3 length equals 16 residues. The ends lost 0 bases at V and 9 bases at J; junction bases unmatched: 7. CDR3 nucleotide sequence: TGTGCCAGCAGCTTGGGTGCCACAGGGGGCCCTTCACCCCTCCACTTT. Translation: CASSLGATGGPSPLHF.

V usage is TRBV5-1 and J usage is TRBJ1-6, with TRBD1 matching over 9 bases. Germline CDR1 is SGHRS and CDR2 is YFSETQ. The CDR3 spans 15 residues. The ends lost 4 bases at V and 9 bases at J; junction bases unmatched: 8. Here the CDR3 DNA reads TGCGCCAGCAGCCCCCGGACAGGGGCGGGTTCACCCCTCCACTTT. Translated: CASSPRTGAGSPLHF.

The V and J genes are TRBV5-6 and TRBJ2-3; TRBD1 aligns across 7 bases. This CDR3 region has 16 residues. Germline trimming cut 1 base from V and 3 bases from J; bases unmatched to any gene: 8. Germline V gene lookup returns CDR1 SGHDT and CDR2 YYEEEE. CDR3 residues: CASSLSTGWATDTQYF. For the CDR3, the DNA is TGTGCCAGCAGCTTGTCGACAGGGTGGGCGACAGATACGCAGTATTTT.

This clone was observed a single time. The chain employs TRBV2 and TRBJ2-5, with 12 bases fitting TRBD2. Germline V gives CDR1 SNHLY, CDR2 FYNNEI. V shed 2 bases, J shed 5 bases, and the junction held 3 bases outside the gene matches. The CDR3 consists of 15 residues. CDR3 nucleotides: TGTGCCAGCAGTGAACAAGGACTAGCGGGGGAGACCCAGTACTTC. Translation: CASSEQGLAGETQYF.

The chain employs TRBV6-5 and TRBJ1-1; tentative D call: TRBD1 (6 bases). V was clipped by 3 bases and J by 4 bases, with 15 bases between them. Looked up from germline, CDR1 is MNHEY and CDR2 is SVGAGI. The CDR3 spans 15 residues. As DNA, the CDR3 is TGTGCCAGCAGTTATAGGCGGCAGGGGAGCACTGAAGCTTTCTTT. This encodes CASSYRRQGSTEAFF.

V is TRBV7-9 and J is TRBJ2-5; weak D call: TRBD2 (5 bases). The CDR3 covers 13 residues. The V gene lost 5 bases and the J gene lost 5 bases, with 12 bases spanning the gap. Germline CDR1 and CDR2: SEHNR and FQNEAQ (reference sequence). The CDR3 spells CASSPPGIETQYF. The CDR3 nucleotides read TGTGCCAGCAGCCCCCCGGGAATCGAGACCCAGTACTTC.

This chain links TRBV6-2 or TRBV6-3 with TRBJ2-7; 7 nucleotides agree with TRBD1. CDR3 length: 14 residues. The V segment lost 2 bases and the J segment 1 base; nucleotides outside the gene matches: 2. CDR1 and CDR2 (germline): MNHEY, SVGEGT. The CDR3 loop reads CASSYQGVSYEQYF. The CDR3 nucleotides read TGTGCCAGCAGTTACCAGGGGGTGTCCTACGAGCAGTACTTC.

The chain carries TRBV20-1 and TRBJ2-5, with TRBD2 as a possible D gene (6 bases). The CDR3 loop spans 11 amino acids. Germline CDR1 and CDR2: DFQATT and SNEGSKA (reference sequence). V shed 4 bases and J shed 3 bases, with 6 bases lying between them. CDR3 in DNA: TGCAGTGCTACGGGAGAAGAGACCCAGTACTTC. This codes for CSATGEETQYF.

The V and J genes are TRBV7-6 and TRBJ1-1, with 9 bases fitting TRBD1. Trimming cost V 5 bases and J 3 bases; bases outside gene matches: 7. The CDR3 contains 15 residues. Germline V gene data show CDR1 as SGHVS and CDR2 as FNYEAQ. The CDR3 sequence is CASSTQRDRDTEAFF. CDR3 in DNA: TGTGCCAGCAGCACCCAACGGGACAGGGACACTGAAGCTTTCTTT. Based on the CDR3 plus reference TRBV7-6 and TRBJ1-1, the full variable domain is GAGVSQSPRYKVTKRGQDVALRCDPISGHVSLYWYRQALGQGPEFLTYFNYEAQQDKSGLPNDRFSAERPEGSISTLTIQRTEQRDSAMYRCASSTQRDRDTEAFFGQGTRLTVV.